This TCR beta chain is drawn from a study of blood T cells in healthy people across ages. Next came a second PCR, run for 7 to 11 cycles, which used a sample-barcoded 5' primer along with a J-beta primer mix. From each sample, at least 2.5 million paired-end reads containing CDR3 were obtained. TCRdb fed the 5' RACE reads into MiXCR, producing one record per CDR3 protein. The table has 1.5 million to 1.9 million distinct CDR3 sequences, roughly 43% seen once. Per the germline V gene, CDR1 is SEHNR and CDR2 is FQNEAQ (reference sequence). Trimming pared 4 bases from V and 3 bases from J, leaving 22 bases between. The CDR3 has 18 amino acids.

This chain joins TRBV7-9 and TRBJ2-1; no firm D call. Input material: blood. The clonotype was recovered from a woman aged 18-29 years in good health. In nucleotides, the CDR3 is TGTGCCAGCAGCTCTCGGCCCCTAGTGCGCGGTAGCTACAATGAGCAGTTCTTC. Protein: CASSSRPLVRGSYNEQFF.